This TCR beta chain appears in the sequencing data of a study of T cells in tuberculosis. In the study overall: T cells were selected with CD1B tetramers loaded with glucose monomycolate.

CDR3 length: 11 amino acids. Per the germline V gene, CDR1 is MDHEN and CDR2 is SYDVKM. The V end lost 7 bases, the J end lost 8 bases, and 9 bases lay between the germline ends. Measured with immunoSEQ multiplex PCR; TCRdb has only the in-frame clones, and not every one. The sample consists of about 34,000 clones, under 98% of them appearing once. Whole-study findings and limits: Smaller alpha distances in active tuberculosis partly reflected shorter CDR3-alpha lengths. Active tuberculosis TCR-alpha repertoires lay closer to GMM-specific TCRs than IGRA-negative controls, suggesting clonal expansion.

Adolescents were screened for latent TB by skin test and IGRA. As to this clone: Its matching antigen is unknown.

The sequencing sample was made of PBMCs. V and J are TRBV28 and TRBJ2-1; TRBD2 might be the D (5 bases). This clonotype originated in a donor between 5 and 29 years old with latent tuberculosis or without tuberculosis infection. The CDR3 region is CASTKADEQFF. The CDR3, as DNA: TGTGCCAGCACCAAAGCGGATGAGCAGTTCTTC.